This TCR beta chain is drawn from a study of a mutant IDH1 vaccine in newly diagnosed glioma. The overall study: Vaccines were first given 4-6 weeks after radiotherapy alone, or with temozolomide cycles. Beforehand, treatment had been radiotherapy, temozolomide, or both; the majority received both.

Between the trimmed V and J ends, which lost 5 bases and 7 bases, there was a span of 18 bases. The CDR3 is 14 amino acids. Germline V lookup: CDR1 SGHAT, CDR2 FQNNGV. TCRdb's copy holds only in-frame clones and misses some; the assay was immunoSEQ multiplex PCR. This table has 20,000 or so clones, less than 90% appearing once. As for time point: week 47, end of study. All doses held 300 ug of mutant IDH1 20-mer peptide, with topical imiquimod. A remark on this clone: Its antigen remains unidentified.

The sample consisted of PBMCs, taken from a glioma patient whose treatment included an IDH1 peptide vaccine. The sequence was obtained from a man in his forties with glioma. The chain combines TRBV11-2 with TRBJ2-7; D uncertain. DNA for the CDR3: TGTGCCAGCAGCCGTATAAGCCTCCATGGGGAGCAGTACTTC. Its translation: CASSRISLHGEQYF.